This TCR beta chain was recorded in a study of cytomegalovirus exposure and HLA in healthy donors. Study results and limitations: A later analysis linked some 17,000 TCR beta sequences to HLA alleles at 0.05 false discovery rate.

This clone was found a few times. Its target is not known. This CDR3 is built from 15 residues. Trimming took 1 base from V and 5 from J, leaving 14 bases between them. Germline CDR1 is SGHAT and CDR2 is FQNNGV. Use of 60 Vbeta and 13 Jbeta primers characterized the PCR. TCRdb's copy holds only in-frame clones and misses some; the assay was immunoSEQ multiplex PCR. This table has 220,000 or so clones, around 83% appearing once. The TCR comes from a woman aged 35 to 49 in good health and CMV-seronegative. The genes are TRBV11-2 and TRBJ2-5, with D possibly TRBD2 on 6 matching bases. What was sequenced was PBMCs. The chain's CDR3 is CASSLAPEGTETQYF. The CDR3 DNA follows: TGTGCCAGCAGCTTAGCACCGGAGGGGACCGAGACCCAGTACTTC.